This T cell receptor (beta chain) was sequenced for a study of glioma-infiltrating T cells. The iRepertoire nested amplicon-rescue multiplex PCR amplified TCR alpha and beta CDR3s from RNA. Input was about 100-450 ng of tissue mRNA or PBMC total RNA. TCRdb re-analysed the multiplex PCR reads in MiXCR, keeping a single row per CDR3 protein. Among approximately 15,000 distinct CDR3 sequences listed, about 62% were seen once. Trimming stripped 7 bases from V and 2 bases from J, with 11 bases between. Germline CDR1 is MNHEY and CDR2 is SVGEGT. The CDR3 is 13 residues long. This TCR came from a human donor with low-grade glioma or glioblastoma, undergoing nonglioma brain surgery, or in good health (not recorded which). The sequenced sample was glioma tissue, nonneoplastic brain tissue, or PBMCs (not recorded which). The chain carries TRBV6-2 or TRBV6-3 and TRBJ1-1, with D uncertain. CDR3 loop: CASKGTGNTEAFF. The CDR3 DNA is TGTGCCAGCAAAGGAACTGGAAACACTGAAGCTTTCTTT.